A single T cell receptor (beta chain) is shown here with its context. The V and J ends lost 5 bases and 6 bases respectively, with 14 bases between them. In germline, CDR1 is LNHDA, CDR2 SQIVND (reference sequence). The CDR3 totals 13 residues. These data come from a study of monozygotic twins with cystic fibrosis. The data were produced by immunoSEQ multiplex PCR, yet TCRdb's version contains in-frame clones alone and is incomplete. The sample lists 12,000 to 15,000 clones; about 98% were seen once. The J gene is TRBJ2-7, the V gene TRBV19; no clear D. This TCR came from a girl aged 2-9 years with cystic fibrosis. Material for sequencing was blood. CDR3 sequence reads: CASSFLSGGEQYF. The CDR3 coding sequence is TGTGCCAGTAGTTTCTTATCGGGTGGCGAGCAGTACTTC.